This TCR beta chain was identified during a study of graft-versus-host responses after intestinal transplantation. The overall study: All recipients got anti-thymocyte globulin induction, then tacrolimus and steroids for roughly three years.

This clone was detected only a few times. Its specificity is not known. Repertoires were generated with immunoSEQ multiplex PCR, while TCRdb's copy carries only in-frame clones and drops some. The data show some 110,000 clones, more than 90% seen once. CDR3 length: 14 amino acids. Germline CDR1 and CDR2: GTSNPN and SVGIG (reference sequence). V shed 2 bases and J shed 2 bases, with 12 bases lying between them. Study conclusions and caveats: Early post-transplant HvG declines were associated with peak circulating GvH clone levels. Researchers found GvH clones in recipient marrow, and some showed up first in ileum or blood.

The receptor was derived from a human donor who was the organ donor for an intestinal transplant. Sample: unstimulated CD4+ T cells sorted from spleen or lymph node cells, taken before transplant. The genes are TRBV30 and TRBJ1-1, with D possibly matching TRBD1 (5 bases). The chain's CDR3 is CAWSPGLTNTEAFF. CDR3 nucleotide sequence: TGTGCCTGGAGTCCGGGACTCACTAACACTGAAGCTTTCTTT.